Listed below are T cell receptor beta chains from one sample, sequenced in a study of blood T cell repertoires in COVID-19. Sequenced by immunoSEQ multiplex PCR; TCRdb stores in-frame clones only, minus some. Seen here are 150,000 to 200,000 clones, around 87% observed once, and the top ten hold under 3.5%. The sequenced sample consisted of peripheral blood. These receptors all come from a woman in her thirties with active or convalescent COVID-19. Both conserved end residues are part of each CDR3. A D gene is named only where the DNA matches it firmly. Clone size is given for some rows only: seen once, a few or many times, or a class if the clone is expanded.

j_call	v_call	d_call	cdr3_length	clone_size	cdr3_nt	cdr3_aa
TRBJ1-2	TRBV28	.	12	.	TGTGCCAGCAGCCAGGCAGTCTGGGGCTACACCTTC	CASSQAVWGYTF
TRBJ1-4	TRBV7-9	.	15	few	TGTGCCAGCAGCTTAGATTCGGGGTTGAGGGAAAAACTGTTTTTT	CASSLDSGLREKLFF
TRBJ2-7	TRBV5-5	TRBD2	14	once	TGTGCCAGCAGCTTGGTGGGGAGGGACTACGAGCAGTACTTC	CASSLVGRDYEQYF
TRBJ1-4	TRBV11-2	TRBD1	15	.	TGTGCCAGCAGCTTAGCCGACAGGGGGGCTGAAAAACTGTTTTTT	CASSLADRGAEKLFF
TRBJ2-7	TRBV27	TRBD2	15	.	TGTGCCAGCAGTTCCCTAGCGGGAGGTTGGTACGAGCAGTACTTC	CASSSLAGGWYEQYF
TRBJ1-2	TRBV6-5	TRBD1	14	.	TGTGCCAGCAGCCGGGACAGGGGTTTGGGAGGCTACACCTTC	CASSRDRGLGGYTF
TRBJ1-2	TRBV11-3	TRBD1	12	.	TGTGCCAGCAGCTTAGGGGACAGTGGCTACACCTTC	CASSLGDSGYTF
TRBJ2-1	TRBV19	.	14	.	TGTGCCAGTAGTCTCATGCGCTCGAGGAGTGAGCAGTTCTTC	CASSLMRSRSEQFF
TRBJ1-6	TRBV10-1	TRBD1	15	.	TGCGCCAGCAGTGACCCGGGACAGGGGAATTCACCCCTCCACTTT	CASSDPGQGNSPLHF
TRBJ1-5	TRBV28	TRBD1	16	.	TGTGCCAGCAGGAACAGGGGGCTCTCGGGCAATCAGCCCCAGCATTTT	CASRNRGLSGNQPQHF
TRBJ2-1	TRBV11-2	TRBD2	16	.	TGTGCCAGCAGCGATAGCGGGAGTGGCACCTACAATGAGCAGTTCTTC	CASSDSGSGTYNEQFF
TRBJ2-1	TRBV15	TRBD2	15	.	TGTGCCACCAGCCCAGCCCGGGACTACTACAATGAGCAGTTCTTC	CATSPARDYYNEQFF
TRBJ2-2	TRBV27	TRBD1	14	.	TGTGCCAGCAGTTTGACAGGGGGCACCGGGGAGCTGTTTTTT	CASSLTGGTGELFF
TRBJ1-2	TRBV11-2	.	12	.	TGTGCCAGCAGCTTACCGGGATATGGCTACACCTTC	CASSLPGYGYTF
TRBJ1-6	TRBV27	.	16	.	TGTGCCAGCAGTCTCAGGGGTCCTGATACCAATTCACCCCTCCACTTT	CASSLRGPDTNSPLHF
TRBJ2-5	TRBV6-5	.	14	.	TGTGCCAGCAGTTACTCAGGGGGTCAAGAGACCCAGTACTTC	CASSYSGGQETQYF
TRBJ2-7	TRBV10-3	TRBD2	16	.	TGTGCCATCAGTTCCGGGACTAGCGGGAACTCCTACGAGCAGTACTTC	CAISSGTSGNSYEQYF
TRBJ1-6	TRBV3-1/TRBV3-2	TRBD1	14	once	TGTGCCAGCAGCCAGGAGACAGGGTATTCACCCCTCCACTTT	CASSQETGYSPLHF
TRBJ1-5	TRBV28	.	15	.	TGTGCCAGCAGCCCCCGTCGGGGTGGCAATCAGCCCCAGCATTTT	CASSPRRGGNQPQHF
TRBJ1-3	TRBV6-1	TRBD1	18	.	TGTGCCAGCAGTGAATGGACAGGGGGGCGTGGATCTGGAAACACCATATATTTT	CASSEWTGGRGSGNTIYF
TRBJ2-3	TRBV27	.	14	.	TGTGCCATCCCATCAGGGGCCGGCACAGATACGCAGTATTTT	CAIPSGAGTDTQYF
TRBJ2-7	TRBV3-1/TRBV3-2	.	14	.	TGTGCCAGCAGCCCGCGACAGAGTCTATACGAGCAGTACTTC	CASSPRQSLYEQYF
TRBJ2-1	TRBV27	.	16	.	TGTGCCAGCAGTTTATCTCTAGCGACCTCACACAATGAGCAGTTCTTC	CASSLSLATSHNEQFF
TRBJ2-3	TRBV28	TRBD1	15	once	TGTGCCAGCAGTTTTTCGGGACAGGGGACAGATACGCAGTATTTT	CASSFSGQGTDTQYF
TRBJ1-1	TRBV7-2	TRBD1	17	.	TGTGCCAGCAGCCTCTCCGCCCCAGGGGGCATGAACACTGAAGCTTTCTTT	CASSLSAPGGMNTEAFF
TRBJ1-2	TRBV18	.	14	.	TGTGCCAGCTCACTAACATTACAGGGCGGTGGCTACACCTTC	CASSLTLQGGGYTF
TRBJ1-2	TRBV3-1/TRBV3-2	.	12	few	TGTGCCAGCAGCCAGGTCAACTGGGGCTACACCTTC	CASSQVNWGYTF
TRBJ1-2	TRBV18	.	13	.	TGTGCCAGCTCAAGACAGGACGGGCTCGGCTACACCTTC	CASSRQDGLGYTF
TRBJ1-2	TRBV5-1	TRBD1	15	.	TGCGCCAGCAGCTCCCGGGACAGGGAGCCCTATGGCTACACCTTC	CASSSRDREPYGYTF
TRBJ2-5	TRBV18	.	14	.	TGTGCCAGCTCGTCGGACTCGAGGCAAGAGACCCAGTACTTC	CASSSDSRQETQYF
TRBJ2-7	TRBV7-6	TRBD2	15	.	TGTGCCAGCAGCTCCCTCGGGGGGGACCTTCACGAGCAGTACTTC	CASSSLGGDLHEQYF
TRBJ2-7	TRBV6-5	TRBD1	13	.	TGTGCCACCTCGGACAGGTTATCCTACGAGCAGTACTTC	CATSDRLSYEQYF
TRBJ2-3	TRBV2	TRBD2	15	.	TGTGCCAGCAAATTACTAGCGGGAGTCACAGATACGCAGTATTTT	CASKLLAGVTDTQYF
TRBJ1-5	TRBV19	.	17	.	TGTGCCAGTAGTTACGGGGGGGGGCGTTTTAGCAATCAGCCCCAGCATTTT	CASSYGGGRFSNQPQHF
TRBJ2-7	TRBV9	TRBD2	15	.	TGTGCCAGCAGCGTAAGCGGGGGGCCGTCCTACGAGCAGTACTTC	CASSVSGGPSYEQYF
TRBJ2-5	TRBV19	.	14	once	TGTGCCAGTAGTATAGGGTTGATAGAAGAGACCCAGTACTTC	CASSIGLIEETQYF
TRBJ1-2	TRBV5-6	TRBD1	14	.	TGTGCCAGCAGCTTGAGGGACAGGGACTATGGCTACACCTTC	CASSLRDRDYGYTF
TRBJ2-3	TRBV5-4	TRBD2	16	.	TGTGCCAGCAGCTTGGCCCTAGCGGGAGGGCCACTGGCACAGTATTTT	CASSLALAGGPLAQYF
TRBJ2-7	TRBV27	TRBD1	14	.	TGTGCCAGCAGTTTCGGGACAGGGGGGTACGAGCAGTACTTC	CASSFGTGGYEQYF
TRBJ2-1	TRBV27	TRBD1	13	.	TGTGCCAGCAGTTACGGCAGGGGGAATGAGCAGTTCTTC	CASSYGRGNEQFF
TRBJ2-1	TRBV14	.	16	.	TGTGCCAGCAGCCGAATCGGACTTGGGCGCTACAATGAGCAGTTCTTC	CASSRIGLGRYNEQFF
TRBJ2-1	TRBV11-3	.	16	.	TGTGCCAGCAGCTTAGAGGGCTCCATCTCCTACAATGAGCAGTTCTTC	CASSLEGSISYNEQFF
TRBJ1-4	TRBV3-1/TRBV3-2	.	15	.	TGTGCCAGCAGCCAAAGTGTTTCTGGAGGGGAAAAACTGTTTTTT	CASSQSVSGGEKLFF
TRBJ1-2	TRBV12-3/TRBV12-4	.	13	.	TGTGCCAGCAGTTCCAGGGTGGACTATGGCTACACCTTC	CASSSRVDYGYTF
TRBJ2-7	TRBV5-1	TRBD1	13	.	TGCGCCAGCAGCTCGACAGGGAACTACGAGCAGTACTTC	CASSSTGNYEQYF
TRBJ1-2	TRBV19	TRBD1	15	.	TGTGCCAGTAGTCCCCGGACAGGGGGCAACTATGGCTACACCTTC	CASSPRTGGNYGYTF
TRBJ1-2	TRBV6-5	.	15	.	TGTGCCAGCAGACCCAGGGTATGGGCCAACTATGGCTACACCTTC	CASRPRVWANYGYTF
TRBJ2-5	TRBV7-2	.	14	.	TGTGCCAGCAGCTTGGTGGGACTCCAAGAGACCCAGTACTTC	CASSLVGLQETQYF
TRBJ2-4	TRBV14	.	13	.	TGTGCCAGCAGCCAAGGTATCGAAAACATTCAGTACTTC	CASSQGIENIQYF
TRBJ2-1	TRBV27	TRBD1	18	.	TGTGCCAGCAGTTTATCGGGTCTCTGGGGGACAGCATACAATGAGCAGTTCTTC	CASSLSGLWGTAYNEQFF
TRBJ1-1	TRBV19	TRBD1	16	few	TGTGCCAGTAGTATAGAGAACAGGGGGACGGGCACTGAAGCTTTCTTT	CASSIENRGTGTEAFF
TRBJ2-3	TRBV5-1	TRBD1	15	.	TGCGCCAGCAGCGTGACAGGGGTAGGGACAGATACGCAGTATTTT	CASSVTGVGTDTQYF